This entry describes one T cell receptor (beta chain). The data were obtained in a study of CD8 T cells in Susac syndrome. The germline gives CDR1 SGHRS, CDR2 YFSETQ. Germline trimming cut 3 bases from V and 6 bases from J; bases unmatched to any gene: 12. This CDR3 is 17 amino acids long. With random hexamers, roughly 0.45 to 1 ug RNA was reverse transcribed. TCRdb redid the calling of the immunoSEQ multiplex PCR reads with MiXCR, one entry per CDR3 protein. This table holds hundreds of thousands of distinct CDR3 sequences, around 85% found once. Material for sequencing was CD8+ T cells from PBMCs. The TCR was taken from a human donor with multiple sclerosis. V is TRBV5-1 and J is TRBJ2-1, with TRBD2 matching over 10 bases. Here the CDR3 reads CASSWPLAGGEGNEQFF. CDR3 DNA: TGCGCCAGCAGCTGGCCCTTAGCGGGAGGTGAGGGCAATGAGCAGTTCTTC.